The 13 T cell receptor beta chains below were found in one sample sequenced in a study of blood T cell repertoires in COVID-19. Method: immunoSEQ multiplex PCR; TCRdb's copy keeps in-frame clones and lacks some. The sample lists approximately 280,000 clones; about 85% were seen once. Sample: PBMCs or T cells enriched from blood (not recorded which). These receptors all stem from a woman between 50 and 59 years old who had recovered from COVID-19.

J is TRBJ1-2 and V is TRBV28; 9 bases fit TRBD1. Per germline, CDR1 MDHEN and CDR2 SYDVKM. The CDR3 runs 16 residues. J lost 7 bases, V lost 5 bases, and 14 bases had no gene match. This chain's CDR3 is CASSALWAQGAFGYTF. The CDR3 DNA follows: TGTGCCAGCAGTGCTCTTTGGGCACAGGGGGCTTTTGGCTACACCTTC.

CDR3 bases: TGTGCCAGCAGCCAAGATCTAAGACAGGGGAGAACTGAAGCTTTCTTT. Encoded protein: CASSQDLRQGRTEAFF. The V gene is TRBV4-2, the J gene TRBJ1-1; 8 positions agree with TRBD1. Germline-derived CDR1 and CDR2 are LGHNA and YNFKEQ. The CDR3 runs 16 residues. After removal of 0 bases from V and 5 bases from J, the junction contained 8 bases not matched to a gene.

The chain is built from TRBV30 and TRBJ1-5; possible D gene TRBD1, 5 bases. V was pared by 3 bases and J by 6 bases, with 12 bases between. CDR3 length equals 13 residues. Germline assignment: CDR1 GTSNPN and CDR2 SVGIG (reference sequence). The CDR3 nucleotides are TGTGCCTGGAGCGGATCCCAGGGTCAGCCCCAGCATTTT. Encoded protein: CAWSGSQGQPQHF.

V is TRBV15 and J is TRBJ2-5, with 7 nucleotides matching TRBD2. Germline loops: CDR1 LNHNV, CDR2 YYDKDF (reference sequence). The CDR3 extends over 17 amino acids. V trimming: 0 bases; J trimming: 2 bases; junction bases outside the gene matches: 9. DNA of the CDR3: TGTGCCACCAGCAGAGATCAGGTTAGCGGGCGACAAGAGACCCAGTACTTC. Amino acids: CATSRDQVSGRQETQYF.

This rearrangement joins TRBV5-5 to TRBJ2-5; maybe TRBD2 (5 bases). Germline values: CDR1 SGHKS, CDR2 YYEKEE (reference sequence). Trimming took 6 bases from V and 4 from J, leaving 13 bases between them. There are 13 residues in the CDR3. CDR3 DNA sequence: TGTGCCAGCACTCAAAGGGCGGGAGAGACCCAGTACTTC. Protein sequence: CASTQRAGETQYF.

A single count supports this clone. This chain links TRBV5-1 with TRBJ2-7; 11 bases align to TRBD1. Trimming cost V 2 bases and J 6 bases; bases outside gene matches: 4. Germline V gene lookup returns CDR1 SGHRS and CDR2 YFSETQ. The CDR3 is 14 residues long. CDR3 DNA: TGCGCCAGCAGCTTTCGGACAGGGGGCCCCGAGCAGTACTTC. It translates to CASSFRTGGPEQYF.

This clone has a single count. The gene calls are TRBV19 and TRBJ2-7; 8 bases are a match to TRBD1. CDR1 is LNHDA and CDR2 is SQIVND in the germline V gene (reference sequence). J gave up 4 bases and V 5 bases, and 10 bases lay outside the gene matches. There are 15 residues in the CDR3. The CDR3 region has the DNA TGTGCCAGTAGTGTCTCTGGACAGGGATATTACGAGCAGTACTTC. Translating gives CASSVSGQGYYEQYF.

The rearrangement joins TRBV24-1 to TRBJ1-4; 9 bases align to TRBD1. Germline V gene sequence: CDR1 KGHDR, CDR2 SFDVKD. Trimming removed 2 bases from V and 6 bases from J; junction bases left unmatched: 6. The CDR3 totals 16 residues. The CDR3 here is CATSDSDRGEHEKLFF. DNA of the CDR3: TGTGCCACCAGTGATTCTGACAGGGGGGAACATGAAAAACTGTTTTTT.

This chain joins TRBV6-4 and TRBJ1-2, with a weak D call TRBD1 (5 bases). The CDR3 covers 15 residues. Germline loops: CDR1 MRHNA, CDR2 SNTAGT. The germline V and J ends were trimmed by 5 bases and 2 bases, with 15 bases remaining between them. The CDR3 loop reads CASSPRAGTNYGYTF. CDR3 sequence (DNA): TGTGCCAGCAGTCCCAGGGCGGGGACCAACTATGGCTACACCTTC.

This chain uses TRBV7-2 with TRBJ2-1; 8 bases fit TRBD2. After removal of 1 base from V and 5 bases from J, the junction contained 4 bases not matched to a gene. Germline assignment: CDR1 SGHTA and CDR2 FQGNSA. This CDR3 has 15 residues. The CDR3 region is CASSLVAGSDNEQFF. CDR3 bases: TGTGCCAGCAGCTTAGTAGCGGGATCTGACAATGAGCAGTTCTTC.

The table lists this clone with a few counts. The gene calls are TRBV18 and TRBJ1-2; 8 positions match TRBD1. Germline loops: CDR1 KGHSH, CDR2 LQKENI. The length of the CDR3 is 16 residues. J was trimmed by 6 bases and V by 3 bases; bases with no gene match: 12. CDR3 protein: CASSPTVSGGKNGYTF. CDR3 bases: TGTGCCAGCTCACCCACGGTTTCAGGGGGCAAAAATGGCTACACCTTC.

As DNA, the CDR3 is TGCGCCAGCAGCCGCCCTGGCGGGACGGCAACCTACGAGCAGTACTTC. Protein: CASSRPGGTATYEQYF. The chain employs TRBV4-1 and TRBJ2-7, with D tentatively TRBD2 (6 bases). This CDR3 has 16 residues. Per the germline V gene, CDR1 is MGHRA and CDR2 is YSYEKL. V dropped 4 bases and J dropped 2 bases, with 18 bases sitting between them.

V usage is TRBV5-1 and J usage is TRBJ2-1; maybe TRBD1 (6 bases). Trimming removed 6 bases from V and 4 bases from J, with 20 bases in between. This CDR3 comprises 16 residues. The germline V gene encodes CDR1 SGHRS and CDR2 YFSETQ. The CDR3 loop is CASTTRTVVPYNEQFF. Written as DNA, the CDR3 is TGCGCCAGCACTACCCGGACAGTCGTTCCATACAATGAGCAGTTCTTC.